This T cell receptor beta chain was identified in a study of OX40 agonist ivuxolimab in advanced cancers. Only in-frame clones appear in the TCRdb table, and some are missing; sequencing was by immunoSEQ multiplex PCR. The table shows over 85,000 clones, with 90% occurring only once. The length of the CDR3 is 14 residues. The J segment lost 7 bases and the V segment lost 3 bases, leaving 3 bases of the junction unmatched. Germline CDR1 reads LNHDA; CDR2 reads SQIVND (reference sequence). Sample: CD4+ or CD8+ T cells sorted from blood, taken in a trial of the OX40 agonist ivuxolimab. V is TRBV19 and J is TRBJ2-2, with 9 bases that match TRBD2. The sequence derives from an adult with an advanced solid tumor such as melanoma, head and neck, liver or kidney cancer. The CDR3 loop reads CASSMSSGNGELFF. Written as DNA, the CDR3 is TGTGCCAGTAGTATGTCTAGCGGGAACGGGGAGCTGTTTTTT.